Described below is a single TCR beta chain sequence and its context. Its antigen is unidentified. These data come from a study of OX40 agonist ivuxolimab in advanced cancers. Study at large: At doses from 0.01 to 10 mg/kg, patients were given intravenous ivuxolimab every 2 weeks. Under the entry rules, prior anti-PD-1, anti-PD-L1 or anti-CTLA-4 therapy was allowed, and approximately 40% had some. Regarding the study as a whole: At doses 0.1 to 3.0 mg/kg, CD4+ and CD8+ clones expanded. Averaged across samples, CD8+ T cells carried more expanded clones than CD4+ did.

The CDR3 runs 11 residues. Germline CDR1 and CDR2: GTSNPN and SVGIG (reference sequence). V gave up 0 bases and J gave up 5 bases, with 4 bases separating them. The method was immunoSEQ multiplex PCR; TCRdb's version includes in-frame clones alone and lacks a portion of them. The sample lists roughly 70,000 clones; 65% to 90% were seen once. Sequenced material: CD4+ or CD8+ T cells sorted from blood, taken in a trial of the OX40 agonist ivuxolimab. This chain joins TRBV30 and TRBJ2-5; no clear D gene. This clonotype originated in an adult with an advanced solid tumor such as melanoma, head and neck, liver or kidney cancer. Here the CDR3 DNA reads TGTGCCTGGAGTGTACATGAGACCCAGTACTTC. This gives the protein CAWSVHETQYF.